Listed here are 9 T cell receptor beta chains from one sample, sequenced in a study of CXCR3-negative and CXCR3-positive naive CD8 T cells. The study made its TRB cDNA libraries by 5' RACE, adding UMI labels. TCRdb re-called the 5' RACE reads and shows each CDR3 protein once, DNA omitted. This listing includes about 8,300 distinct CDR3 sequences. Sequences were obtained from naive CXCR3- CD8+ T cells from blood. The subset is: CD45RO-CCR7+CD27+CD95- naive CD8+ T cells lacking CXCR3 (TNR3-). The receptors come from a human donor in good health. Some clones in this sample may be carry-over from other donors' samples.

This chain joins TRBV6-6 and TRBJ2-1; TCRdb calls TRBD2, which cannot be checked without DNA. The CDR3 sequence is 16 residues long. CDR1 and CDR2 from the germline V gene are MNHNY and SVGAGI (reference sequence). CDR3 in amino acids: CASTQGTSGIYNEQFF.

V is TRBV6-5 and J is TRBJ1-6; the TCRdb call, TRBD1, lacks DNA for checking. Germline CDR1 is MNHEY and CDR2 is SVGAGI. The CDR3 consists of 15 residues. The CDR3 is CASSYDGGVSSPLHF.

This clonotype is classed as medium-sized by frequency. V is TRBV29-1 and J is TRBJ2-7; TCRdb returns TRBD1, unconfirmable since there is no DNA. The length of the CDR3 is 12 residues. Germline V gives CDR1 SQVTM, CDR2 ANQGSEA. This chain's CDR3 is CSVSGGPMEQYF.

By frequency, this clonotype registers medium-sized (0.01 to 0.1%). The J gene is TRBJ2-7, the V gene TRBV12-3 or TRBV12-4; TCRdb outputs TRBD1, but without DNA this stays unchecked. The CDR3 loop spans 13 amino acids. CDR3 sequence: CASSPQGYHEQYF.

This chain joins TRBV25-1 and TRBJ2-2. Per germline, CDR1 MGHDK and CDR2 SYGVNS. The CDR3 has 11 residues. The CDR3 loop is CASTNTGELFF.

CDR3 amino acids: CATSFWTDTQYF. The rearrangement joins TRBV15 to TRBJ2-3. Germline values: CDR1 LNHNV, CDR2 YYDKDF (reference sequence). The CDR3 has 12 residues.

This rearrangement joins TRBV11-2 to TRBJ2-5; the D gene TCRdb calls, TRBD1, cannot be checked with no DNA. The germline V gene has CDR1 SGHAT and CDR2 FQNNGV. This CDR3 spans 14 amino acids. The chain's CDR3 is CASSLGPLRETQYF.

The rearrangement links TRBV7-3 to TRBJ1-6. The CDR3 runs to 15 residues. In germline, CDR1 is SGHTA, CDR2 FQGTGA. CDR3 sequence: CASSPTTGPHSPLHF.

The chain is built from TRBV9 and TRBJ2-1; without DNA, the TCRdb call of TRBD1 cannot be checked. Germline V CDR1 and CDR2: SGDLS, YYNGEE. This CDR3 spans 16 amino acids. CDR3 residues: CASSALIGTANNEQFF.